One and the same sample provided the 15 T cell receptor beta chains below, sequenced in a study of Ad26.COV2.S vaccination and SARS-CoV-2 variants (dated by TCRdb to the early 2020s). The receptor library was made with the immunoSEQ multiplex PCR assay. TCRdb carries this immuneACCESS record with in-frame sequences only. Its versions omit some clonotypes, under half of them owing to an unresolved V gene in the studies checked, with the rest unexplained. The sample table records some 350,000 clones; 90% of these occur just once. Jointly, the top ten make up around 5.5% of the sample. The sample's treatment or condition, from its label and the paper: approximately 18 received Ad26.COV2.S at low or high dose, single or two shots; 5 received placebo; per-sample allocation not given. Repertoires of vaccine and placebo recipients were sequenced from samples collected on day 63 after the first injection.

Material: peripheral blood, obtained in a trial of Ad26.COV2.S vaccine versus placebo. Source of these receptors: a person aged 18-65 years who received the Ad26.COV2.S COVID-19 vaccine or a placebo.

The chain carries TRBV5-1 and TRBJ2-2; 9 bases match TRBD1. V gave up 5 bases and J gave up 6 bases; unmatched junction bases: 5. The CDR3 consists of 14 residues. Per germline, CDR1 SGHRS and CDR2 YFSETQ. For the CDR3, the DNA is TGCGCCAGCAGTCCCGGGACAGGGTCCGGGGAGCTGTTTTTT. It encodes CASSPGTGSGELFF.

This chain links TRBV4-2 with TRBJ2-3; 14 bases map to TRBD2. In germline, CDR1 is LGHNA, CDR2 YNFKEQ. There are 20 residues in the CDR3. After removal of 1 base from V and 0 bases from J, the junction contained 9 bases not matched to a gene. The CDR3 DNA follows: TGTGCCAGCAGCCAAGGGACTAGCGGGAGGACTGGGCAGAGCACAGATACGCAGTATTTT. The encoded protein is CASSQGTSGRTGQSTDTQYF.

The genes are TRBV7-6 and TRBJ1-3; 7 bases match TRBD1. This CDR3 region has 18 residues. CDR1 is SGHVS, CDR2 FNYEAQ, per germline. V lost 5 bases to trimming and J lost 3 bases; unmatched junction nucleotides: 16. The CDR3 coding sequence is TGTGCCAGCAGCCAGAGGGACAGCAGCTATCCCAATGGAAACACCATATATTTT. It encodes CASSQRDSSYPNGNTIYF.

This clone was recorded once. The V gene is TRBV7-6, the J gene TRBJ2-7; maybe TRBD1 (6 bases). Germline values: CDR1 SGHVS, CDR2 FNYEAQ. The ends were cut back, 5 bases at V and 2 bases at J, with 10 bases in the middle. The CDR3 has 13 amino acids. CDR3 amino acids: CASSPRDTYEQYF. For the CDR3, the DNA is TGTGCCAGCAGCCCCCGGGACACCTACGAGCAGTACTTC.

The chain joins TRBV9 to TRBJ1-1; TRBD1 is a possible D gene (5 bases). Deletions cut 0 bases from V and 4 bases from J, with 16 bases between. This CDR3 is 16 amino acids long. Germline loops: CDR1 SGDLS, CDR2 YYNGEE. CDR3 in DNA: TGTGCCAGCAGCGTAGAGGGGCGGGGAGAGCGCACTGAAGCTTTCTTT. Residues: CASSVEGRGERTEAFF. The full variable domain, with the rest looked up from reference TRBV9 and TRBJ1-1, is DSGVTQTPKHLITATGQRVTLRCSPRSGDLSVYWYQQSLDQGLQFLIQYYNGEERAKGNILERFSAQQFPDLHSELNLSSLELGDSALYFCASSVEGRGERTEAFFGQGTRLTVV.

This chain connects TRBV4-1 to TRBJ2-1; a possible D gene is TRBD2 (5 bases). V dropped 4 bases and J dropped 0 bases, with 16 bases sitting between them. The CDR3 length is 17 residues. CDR1 and CDR2 (germline): MGHRA, YSYEKL. The CDR3 loop is CASSLLAQADSYNEQFF. The CDR3 coding sequence is TGCGCCAGCAGCCTCCTAGCCCAAGCGGACTCCTACAATGAGCAGTTCTTC.

J is TRBJ2-2 and V is TRBV19; TRBD1 agrees at 7 bases. Germline assignment: CDR1 LNHDA and CDR2 SQIVND (reference sequence). The CDR3 extends over 17 amino acids. V shed 3 bases, J shed 0 bases, and the junction held 7 bases outside the gene matches. CDR3 sequence: CASSMRDSYTNTGELFF. Written as DNA, the CDR3 is TGTGCCAGTAGTATGAGGGACAGTTATACGAACACCGGGGAGCTGTTTTTT.

The chain joins TRBV30 to TRBJ1-2, with D unresolved. Germline-derived CDR1 and CDR2 are GTSNPN and SVGIG (reference sequence). Trimming took off 2 bases at V and 2 bases at J, with 6 bases between the two ends. This CDR3 has 12 residues. In DNA, the CDR3 is TGTGCCTGGAGTAATCCAAACTATGGCTACACCTTC. Its protein is CAWSNPNYGYTF.

V usage is TRBV7-2 and J usage is TRBJ2-3; 15 nucleotides align to TRBD2. Germline V gene lookup returns CDR1 SGHTA and CDR2 FQGNSA. The CDR3 has 16 residues. After removal of 4 bases from V and 3 bases from J, the junction contained 2 bases not matched to a gene. CDR3 DNA sequence: TGTGCCAGCAGCTCCGGACTAGCGGGAGGGACAGATACGCAGTATTTT. Amino acid sequence: CASSSGLAGGTDTQYF.

CDR3 loop: CASSLAGATVETQYF. As DNA, the CDR3 is TGTGCCAGCAGCTTAGCGGGGGCGACCGTCGAGACCCAGTACTTC. The chain carries TRBV13 and TRBJ2-5; possibly TRBD1 or TRBD2 for D (6 bases each). Germline CDR1 reads PRHDT; CDR2 reads FYEKMQ (reference sequence). The CDR3 has 15 residues. Trimming removed 1 base from V and 5 bases from J, with 14 bases in between.

This clone was observed many times. This chain links TRBV14 with TRBJ1-3, with unresolved D. Germline values: CDR1 SGHDN, CDR2 FVKESK. V was shortened by 3 bases and J by 4 bases, with 7 bases between the two germline ends. The CDR3 contains 13 residues. The CDR3 sequence: CASSHQRGNTIYF. CDR3 bases: TGTGCCAGCAGCCATCAGAGGGGAAACACCATATATTTT. The full variable domain, completed using reference TRBV14 and TRBJ1-3, is EAGVTQFPSHSVIEKGQTVTLRCDPISGHDNLYWYRRVMGKEIKFLLHFVKESKQDESGMPNNRFLAERTGGTYSTLKVQPAELEDSGVYFCASSHQRGNTIYFGEGSWLTVV.

This chain links TRBV7-9 with TRBJ1-2, with a weak D call TRBD1 (5 bases). This CDR3 region has 14 residues. Trimming cost V 1 base and J 2 bases, with 8 bases left between them. Germline CDR1 is SEHNR and CDR2 is FQNEAQ (reference sequence). Written as DNA, the CDR3 is TGTGCCAGCAGCTTAGATGACAGCAACTATGGCTACACCTTC. The encoded protein is CASSLDDSNYGYTF.

This clone occurred once. The chain couples TRBV7-9 to TRBJ2-3; D not certain. V gave up 1 base and J gave up 2 bases, with 13 bases separating them. Germline values: CDR1 SEHNR, CDR2 FQNEAQ (reference sequence). The CDR3 length is 16 residues. This chain's CDR3 is CASSLVPGFSTDTQYF. CDR3 DNA sequence: TGTGCCAGCAGCTTAGTTCCGGGCTTCTCCACAGATACGCAGTATTTT.

The chain recombines TRBV30 with TRBJ2-1; D might be TRBD2 (5 bases). The CDR3 has 15 amino acids. Trimming removed 0 bases from V and 5 bases from J, with 14 bases in between. The V gene's germline CDR1 is GTSNPN and CDR2 SVGIG (reference sequence). CDR3 sequence (DNA): TGTGCCTGGAGTGTAGGGCTGAACGGGAACAATGAGCAGTTCTTC. Its translation is CAWSVGLNGNNEQFF. Variable domain in full (rest from reference TRBV30 and TRBJ2-1): SQTIHQWPATLVQPVGSPLSLECTVEGTSNPNLYWYRQAAGRGLQLLFYSVGIGQISSEVPQNLSASRPQDRQFILSSKKLLLSDSGFYLCAWSVGLNGNNEQFFGPGTRLTVL.

This chain joins TRBV6-5 and TRBJ1-2; 9 bases agree with TRBD1. Per the germline V gene, CDR1 is MNHEY and CDR2 is SVGAGI. The J segment lost 7 bases and the V segment lost 5 bases, leaving 8 bases of the junction unmatched. This CDR3 spans 14 amino acids. Here the CDR3 DNA reads TGTGCCAGCAGTCTACCGGGACAGGGAGGTGGCTACACCTTC. Protein sequence: CASSLPGQGGGYTF.